This T cell receptor (beta chain) was recovered during a study of shared clonotypes between healthy human individuals. Details on this clone: As yet, its antigen is unknown.

The assay was immunoSEQ multiplex PCR, and TCRdb's table has in-frame clones only and misses some. The sample lists some 2,100,000 clones; about 94% were seen once. This CDR3 contains 16 residues. V gave up 6 bases and J gave up 5 bases, with 22 bases separating them. Germline lookup yields CDR1 MDHEN and CDR2 SYDVKM. Findings and limits, study-wide: The expectation was that sequencing depth would affect clonotype sharing among donors.

Both subsets, CD45RA+ naive and CD45RA-negative memory, were split from the CD4+ cells. The J gene is TRBJ2-5, the V gene TRBV28, with D possibly TRBD2 on 5 matching bases. Material for sequencing was naive CD4+ T cells sorted from blood. Subset here: CD45RA+ positively selected. The receptor comes from a man aged 18-30 years in good health. The CDR3 protein is CASRNSGVPDVETQYF. The DNA for the CDR3 is TGTGCCAGCAGAAATTCCGGGGTACCAGATGTGGAGACCCAGTACTTC.